This is a list of T cell receptor beta chains from one sample in a study of OX40 agonist ivuxolimab in advanced cancers. Sequencing was performed with immunoSEQ multiplex PCR; in TCRdb, only in-frame clones are kept and a portion is missing. Of around 70,000 clones listed, around 80% are singletons. The specimen comprised CD4+ or CD8+ T cells sorted from blood, sampled in a trial of the OX40 agonist ivuxolimab. The receptors were gathered from an adult with an advanced solid tumor such as melanoma, head and neck, liver or kidney cancer. The CDR3 runs from the conserved cysteine through the conserved F or W. D genes are given only for firm matches. The size entry is marked missing in some rows and otherwise reads once, few, many or a size class.

abundance	v_gene	d_gene	j_gene	CDR3aa	CDR3nt
.	TRBV5-1	TRBD1	TRBJ2-3	CASSQRTGEKDTQYF	TGCGCCAGCAGCCAACGGACAGGGGAGAAAGATACGCAGTATTTT
.	TRBV7-9	.	TRBJ2-6	CASSGISVSGANVLTF	TGTGCCAGCAGCGGGATCTCAGTCTCTGGGGCCAACGTCCTGACTTTC
.	TRBV10-2	TRBD2	TRBJ2-3	CASTPGTSGTGTQYF	TGCGCCAGCACCCCTGGGACTAGCGGGACTGGTACGCAGTATTTT
.	TRBV27	.	TRBJ1-3	CASSFRAGAAGNTIYF	TGTGCCAGCAGTTTCCGGGCAGGGGCTGCCGGAAACACCATATATTTT
.	TRBV11-1	.	TRBJ2-7	CASSFQVGSYEQYF	TGTGCCAGCAGCTTCCAAGTAGGCTCCTACGAGCAGTACTTC
.	TRBV29-1	.	TRBJ1-1	CSVGRTTEAFF	TGCAGCGTGGGACGGACCACTGAAGCTTTCTTT
.	TRBV5-1	.	TRBJ2-6	CASRSRGSGANVLTF	TGCGCCAGCCGTTCTCGGGGCTCTGGGGCCAACGTCCTGACTTTC
few	TRBV13	.	TRBJ2-3	CANTRRGGDTQYF	TGTGCCAACACACGGCGGGGCGGCGATACGCAGTATTTT
.	TRBV7-2	.	TRBJ2-7	CASSPRAGVYEQYF	TGTGCCAGCAGCCCCCGAGCAGGGGTCTACGAGCAGTACTTC
.	TRBV7-2	.	TRBJ2-7	CASSLRVLTGGTYEQYF	TGTGCCAGCAGCTTACGCGTCCTGACCGGGGGAACATACGAGCAGTACTTC
once	TRBV4-2	TRBD2	TRBJ2-1	CASSQVGGTSASEQFF	TGTGCCAGCAGCCAAGTCGGTGGGACTAGCGCCAGTGAGCAGTTCTTC
.	TRBV18	.	TRBJ2-3	CASSQEGDTQYF	TGTGCCAGCTCCCAAGAGGGGGATACGCAGTATTTT
.	TRBV6-1	TRBD2	TRBJ2-7	CASFIGTSGTHEQYF	TGTGCCAGCTTTATCGGGACTAGCGGGACCCACGAGCAGTACTTC
.	TRBV5-6	TRBD2	TRBJ2-7	CASSPDGGLVGYEQYF	TGTGCCAGCAGCCCGGATGGGGGACTAGTAGGCTACGAGCAGTACTTC
medium-sized	TRBV27	TRBD1	TRBJ2-1	CASSLLQGTTYNEQFF	TGTGCCAGCAGCCTATTACAGGGGACGACCTACAATGAGCAGTTCTTC
.	TRBV19	TRBD2	TRBJ2-6	CASTDPGGSGANVLTF	TGTGCCAGTACCGATCCGGGGGGGAGTGGGGCCAACGTCCTGACTTTC
.	TRBV7-9	TRBD2	TRBJ2-1	CASSLGGGRIHNEQFF	TGTGCCAGCAGCTTAGGGGGCGGGAGGATTCACAATGAGCAGTTCTTC
.	TRBV28	.	TRBJ1-1	CASSYRTPPEAFF	TGTGCCAGCAGTTATCGGACCCCCCCTGAAGCTTTCTTT
.	TRBV2	.	TRBJ1-1	CASSSGRSDTEAFF	TGTGCCAGCAGCTCGGGCAGATCCGACACTGAAGCTTTCTTT
.	TRBV4-3	TRBD2	TRBJ2-3	CASSQDVRLAGGDDTQYF	TGCGCCAGCAGCCAAGATGTCCGACTAGCGGGGGGGGATGATACGCAGTATTTT
.	TRBV4-1	.	TRBJ2-1	CASSQDLAARSSYNEQFF	TGCGCCAGCAGCCAAGATCTAGCTGCCAGGAGCTCCTACAATGAGCAGTTCTTC
.	TRBV5-1	.	TRBJ1-5	CASSLTGDGHQPQHF	TGCGCCAGCAGCTTGACGGGAGACGGGCATCAGCCCCAGCATTTT
.	TRBV4-1	TRBD1	TRBJ2-7	CASSHGQGLEQYF	TGCGCCAGCAGCCACGGACAGGGCCTTGAGCAGTACTTC
.	TRBV27	.	TRBJ2-4	CASSAKKPGLLAKNIQYF	TGTGCCAGCAGTGCGAAAAAACCGGGACTTCTAGCCAAAAACATTCAGTACTTC
.	TRBV7-2	.	TRBJ2-2	CASSLWRSGELFF	TGTGCCAGCAGCTTGTGGAGGTCCGGGGAGCTGTTTTTT